This T cell receptor beta chain emerged from a study of blood T cells in healthy people across ages. Through a sample-barcoded 5' primer and a J-beta primer mix, a second PCR was run for 7 to 11 cycles. Every sample gave at least 3 million paired-end reads containing CDR3. TCRdb re-called the 5' RACE reads with MiXCR, one entry per CDR3 protein. This table holds 730,000 or so distinct CDR3 sequences, roughly 47% found once. The germline V and J ends were trimmed by 3 bases and 0 bases, with 6 bases remaining between them. CDR1 is SGHTA, CDR2 FQGTGA, per germline. The CDR3 extends over 14 amino acids. The receptor was derived from a woman aged 55 to 70 in good health. The chain couples TRBV7-3 to TRBJ1-3, with a tentative D call TRBD1 (5 bases). The sequenced material came from blood. The CDR3 reads CASSLTASGNTIYF. CDR3 DNA sequence: TGTGCCAGCAGCTTGACAGCCTCTGGAAACACCATATATTTT.